This TCR beta chain was recovered during a study of blood T cell repertoires in COVID-19. Overall study: Some COVID-19 samples were acute and others convalescent; all came from the United States, Italy and Spain. PBMCs, B-cell-depleted T cells, or T cells provided the cDNA or gDNA that made up the material.

In the authors' workflow: Amplification with reference gene primers provided the estimates of nucleated cell counts. TCRdb keeps only in-frame clones here, not all; method: immunoSEQ multiplex PCR. V and J calls and clone size are those listed in that table; D and trimming were worked out from the DNA. The sample includes around 110,000 clones, less than 95% of them seen just once. The TCR comes from a human donor with active COVID-19. The donor label of this sample is uncertain. Sequenced input: peripheral blood.

CDR3 nucleotide sequence: TGTGCCAGCAGTTTAAGGCCTAGCGGGGGACTCACAGATACGCAGTATTTT. Residues: CASSLRPSGGLTDTQYF. This chain joins TRBV27 and TRBJ2-3; 10 bases line up with TRBD2. V shed 2 bases, J shed 2 bases, and the junction held 7 bases outside the gene matches. This CDR3 has 17 residues. Germline V CDR1 and CDR2: MNHEY, SMNVEV (reference sequence).